The next 28 T cell receptor beta chains were all read from a single sample in a study of blood T cell repertoires in COVID-19. Clones were read by immunoSEQ multiplex PCR, and TCRdb kept only the in-frame ones, dropping some. The sample contains approximately 46,000 clones, roughly nine tenths of which appear only once. Sequencing was performed on peripheral blood. These receptors were collected from a man between 60 and 75 years old with active or convalescent COVID-19.

The V call is TRBV2, the J call TRBJ1-4, with D unresolved. The germline CDR1 and CDR2 sequences are SNHLY and FYNNEI. The CDR3 totals 13 residues. Trimming took off 5 bases at V and 4 bases at J, with 8 bases between the two ends. As DNA, the CDR3 is TGTGCCAGCAGTCCGGGAGTTAATGAAAAACTGTTTTTT. Its translation: CASSPGVNEKLFF.

This chain links TRBV11-2 with TRBJ2-2; D is unclear. The CDR3 has 15 residues. CDR1 SGHAT and CDR2 FQNNGV come from the germline V gene. Trimming took off 6 bases at V and 3 bases at J, with 14 bases between the two ends. The CDR3 nucleotides read TGTGCCAGCAGAAATACCGAGGTTTACACCGGGGAGCTGTTTTTT. Translating gives CASRNTEVYTGELFF.

V usage is TRBV27 and J usage is TRBJ1-5; TRBD1 aligns across 7 bases. CDR1 is MNHEY and CDR2 is SMNVEV in the germline V gene (reference sequence). The CDR3 spans 14 residues. The V segment lost 10 bases and the J segment 0 bases; nucleotides outside the gene matches: 6. The CDR3 spells CATADRYSNQPQHF. The CDR3 bases are TGTGCCACTGCGGACAGGTATAGCAATCAGCCCCAGCATTTT.

The genes are TRBV5-6 and TRBJ1-1, with D hard to call. The CDR3 sequence is 12 residues long. Germline V gene lookup returns CDR1 SGHDT and CDR2 YYEEEE. V lost 2 bases and J 4 bases, leaving 6 bases between the germline ends. The CDR3 coding sequence is TGTGCCAGCAGCTTATCCTTCACTGAAGCTTTCTTT. It specifies CASSLSFTEAFF.

This chain joins TRBV7-2 and TRBJ2-7; 8 nucleotides match TRBD1. Germline V gene lookup returns CDR1 SGHTA and CDR2 FQGNSA. V dropped 5 bases and J dropped 0; count of bases not matched to a gene: 9. The CDR3 runs 16 residues. The CDR3, as DNA: TGTGCCAGCAGCATTTGGGACAGGCCAAGCTCCTACGAGCAGTACTTC. Translation: CASSIWDRPSSYEQYF.

This clone was detected a few times. The J gene is TRBJ1-1, the V gene TRBV27, with TRBD1 matching 7 bases. The CDR3 length is 14 residues. V shed 7 bases and J 10 bases; nucleotides not matched to a gene: 15. Per the germline V gene, CDR1 is MNHEY and CDR2 is SMNVEV (reference sequence). CDR3 nucleotides: TGTGCCAGCAATTCCGGGACAGTTGATGGGGGAGCTTTCTTT. Residues: CASNSGTVDGGAFF.

The chain links TRBV4-2 to TRBJ2-2, with D perhaps matching TRBD1 (6 bases). Germline assignment: CDR1 LGHNA and CDR2 YNFKEQ. Trimming removed 1 base at V and 3 bases at J, with 12 bases between. There are 16 residues in the CDR3. CDR3 DNA sequence: TGTGCCAGCAGCCAAGGGCCAGGGGCGGACACCGGGGAGCTGTTTTTT. The encoded protein is CASSQGPGADTGELFF.

This clone was observed once. DNA of the CDR3: TGTGCCAGCAGCCTGGCGGGGGGAGATACGCAGTATTTT. Translating gives CASSLAGGDTQYF. The V and J genes are TRBV9 and TRBJ2-3; 8 nucleotides line up with TRBD2. Germline V gives CDR1 SGDLS, CDR2 YYNGEE. The CDR3 runs to 13 residues. The ends lost 4 bases at V and 5 bases at J; junction bases unmatched: 3.

V gene TRBV19 combines with J gene TRBJ2-1; TRBD1 might be the D (5 bases). This CDR3 spans 16 amino acids. Germline lookup yields CDR1 LNHDA and CDR2 SQIVND (reference sequence). The V and J ends lost 3 bases and 1 base respectively, with 13 bases between them. The DNA of the CDR3 is TGTGCCAGTAGTATCGCGTACACAGGTTCCTACAATGAGCAGTTCTTC. It yields the protein CASSIAYTGSYNEQFF. Using reference TRBV19 and TRBJ2-1 for the parts outside the CDR3, the full variable domain is DGGITQSPKYLFRKEGQNVTLSCEQNLNHDAMYWYRQDPGQGLRLIYYSQIVNDFQKGDIAEGYSVSREKKESFPLTVTSAQKNPTAFYLCASSIAYTGSYNEQFFGPGTRLTVL.

J is TRBJ1-2 and V is TRBV6-5; 7 nucleotides align to TRBD1. Unmatched junction bases numbered 5, after V lost 6 bases and J lost 4 bases. Germline assignment: CDR1 MNHEY and CDR2 SVGAGI. This CDR3 region has 13 residues. The CDR3 is CASRSTGAYGYTF. CDR3 DNA: TGTGCCAGCAGATCTACAGGGGCCTATGGCTACACCTTC.

The genes are TRBV5-6 and TRBJ1-1; D is perhaps TRBD1 (6 bases). Per germline, CDR1 SGHDT and CDR2 YYEEEE. V lost 2 bases, J lost 0 bases, and 8 bases lay in between. This CDR3 is built from 14 residues. CDR3 protein: CASSLTGLNTEAFF. Here the CDR3 DNA reads TGTGCCAGCAGCTTAACAGGGTTGAACACTGAAGCTTTCTTT.

The V gene is TRBV9, the J gene TRBJ1-6; a weak D match, TRBD1 (5 bases). The V end was cut by 2 bases, the J end by 6 bases, with 12 bases between. Germline CDR1 is SGDLS and CDR2 is YYNGEE. This CDR3 spans 15 amino acids. CDR3 sequence: CASSVDSSTNSPLHF. DNA of the CDR3: TGTGCCAGCAGCGTTGACAGCTCCACTAATTCACCCCTCCACTTT.

Regarding this clone: This specimen includes other DNA sequences encoding the same CDR3. The V and J genes are TRBV2 and TRBJ2-5, with D hard to call. The germline V gene has CDR1 SNHLY and CDR2 FYNNEI. Trimming took off 6 bases at V and 1 base at J, with 3 bases between the two ends. The CDR3 is made up of 11 amino acids. The CDR3 coding sequence is TGTGCCAGCAGCCTCCAAGAGACCCAGTACTTC. Translated, it gives CASSLQETQYF.

The rearrangement links TRBV28 to TRBJ1-5; D not resolved. CDR1 MDHEN and CDR2 SYDVKM come from the germline V gene. V was trimmed by 7 bases and J by 3 bases, leaving 10 bases between them. The CDR3 runs to 13 residues. CDR3 sequence: CASNGGNNQPQHF. CDR3 sequence (DNA): TGTGCCAGCAACGGAGGGAACAATCAGCCCCAGCATTTT.

The gene calls are TRBV11-3 and TRBJ1-1; D perhaps matches TRBD1 (5 bases). CDR3 length equals 14 residues. In germline, CDR1 is SGHNT, CDR2 YENEEA. V shed 1 base and J shed 4 bases, with 10 bases lying between them. The CDR3 protein is CASSLGGGGTEAFF. CDR3 nucleotides: TGTGCCAGCAGCTTAGGCGGGGGGGGCACTGAAGCTTTCTTT.

The chain links TRBV9 to TRBJ1-6; D may be TRBD1 (5 bases). V was cut by 3 bases and J by 8 bases, with 12 bases left in between. CDR1 is SGDLS, CDR2 YYNGEE, per germline. The CDR3 extends over 14 amino acids. CDR3 in amino acids: CASSETVGDSPLHF. As DNA, the CDR3 is TGTGCCAGCAGCGAGACAGTAGGGGATTCACCCCTCCACTTT.

The genes are TRBV12-3 or TRBV12-4 and TRBJ1-2; a possible D gene is TRBD1 (6 bases). The CDR3 is made up of 12 amino acids. V lost 3 bases to trimming and J lost 5 bases, with 7 bases between them. CDR3 sequence (DNA): TGTGCCAGCAGTTTGACAGGATATGGCTACACCTTC. Translated, it gives CASSLTGYGYTF.

The chain has TRBV5-5 and TRBJ2-7; 9 positions match TRBD1. V lost 4 bases and J lost 2; bases outside the gene matches: 4. There are 14 residues in the CDR3. CDR1 is SGHKS, CDR2 YYEKEE, per germline (reference sequence). In DNA form, the CDR3 reads TGTGCCAGCAGCACAGGGACAGGGACCTACGAGCAGTACTTC. Translated: CASSTGTGTYEQYF.

The V gene is TRBV6-5, the J gene TRBJ1-1; 10 nucleotides match TRBD1. V shed 6 bases and J 7 bases; nucleotides not matched to a gene: 8. The germline gives CDR1 MNHEY, CDR2 SVGAGI. The CDR3 loop spans 14 amino acids. This CDR3 is CASSRQGALYEAFF. The DNA of the CDR3 is TGTGCCAGCAGCAGACAGGGGGCTTTATATGAAGCTTTCTTT.

This rearrangement joins TRBV10-3 to TRBJ1-5, with 9 bases lining up with TRBD1. CDR3 length: 16 amino acids. V shed 0 bases and J 4 bases; nucleotides not matched to a gene: 4. Germline CDR1 and CDR2: ENHRY and SYGVKD. The CDR3 DNA sequence: TGTGCCATCAGTGAGTCCATTGGGACAGGGAATCAGCCCCAGCATTTT. It yields the protein CAISESIGTGNQPQHF.

The chain carries TRBV5-4 and TRBJ1-1; TRBD1 matches 7 bases. J lost 4 bases, V lost 4 bases, and 7 bases had no gene match. The germline V gene has CDR1 SGHNT and CDR2 YYREEE (reference sequence). This CDR3 is built from 14 residues. The CDR3 DNA reads as TGTGCCAGCAGCCCCAGGGGGGCTGGCACTGAAGCTTTCTTT. This codes for CASSPRGAGTEAFF. Full variable domain (remainder filled in from reference TRBV5-4 and TRBJ1-1): ETGVTQSPTHLIKTRGQQVTLRCSSQSGHNTVSWYQQALGQGPQFIFQYYREEENGRGNFPPRFSGLQFPNYSSELNVNALELDDSALYLCASSPRGAGTEAFFGQGTRLTVV.

This chain joins TRBV2 and TRBJ1-1; 8 nucleotides match TRBD1. CDR1 and CDR2 (germline): SNHLY, FYNNEI. CDR3 size: 14 residues. Trimming cost V 5 bases and J 2 bases; bases outside gene matches: 4. The chain's CDR3 is CASSLDRVNTEAFF. In nucleotides, the CDR3 is TGTGCCAGCAGTTTGGACAGGGTTAACACTGAAGCTTTCTTT. Filled out from reference TRBV2 and TRBJ1-1, the complete variable domain reads EPEVTQTPSHQVTQMGQEVILRCVPISNHLYFYWYRQILGQKVEFLVSFYNNEISEKSEIFDDQFSVERPDGSNFTLKIRSTKLEDSAMYFCASSLDRVNTEAFFGQGTRLTVV.

This chain joins TRBV5-5 and TRBJ1-5; D is uncertain. In germline, CDR1 is SGHKS, CDR2 YYEKEE (reference sequence). The CDR3 extends over 12 amino acids. Trimming shortened V by 3 bases and J by 9 bases, and 10 bases separated the two germline ends. For the CDR3, the DNA is TGTGCCAGCAGCTCCTCAACCGGGCCCCAGCATTTT. Its protein product is CASSSSTGPQHF.

V gene TRBV4-2 combines with J gene TRBJ1-6; no firm D call. The CDR3 totals 15 residues. With 0 bases removed from V and 8 bases from J, the gap between germline ends came to 11 bases. Germline V gene sequence: CDR1 LGHNA, CDR2 YNFKEQ. As DNA, the CDR3 is TGTGCCAGCAGCCAAGATCGGAGGGCTGATTCACCCCTCCACTTT. Protein: CASSQDRRADSPLHF.

This clone is a singleton in its sample. J is TRBJ1-1 and V is TRBV10-1; possible D gene TRBD1, 6 bases. Trimming pared 3 bases from V and 3 bases from J, leaving 17 bases between. CDR3 length equals 16 residues. The germline V gene has CDR1 WNHNN and CDR2 SYGVQD (reference sequence). The CDR3 DNA sequence: TGCGCCAGCAGTGACTACAGGGACCCCGGGGACACTGAAGCTTTCTTT. This translates into CASSDYRDPGDTEAFF.

J is TRBJ2-3 and V is TRBV4-2, with 7 bases matching TRBD2. Germline values: CDR1 LGHNA, CDR2 YNFKEQ. V lost 3 bases and J lost 2; bases outside the gene matches: 11. The length of the CDR3 is 17 residues. The CDR3 here is CASSHPRGRGDTDTQYF. In DNA, the CDR3 is TGTGCCAGCAGCCACCCCCGGGGACGGGGGGACACAGATACGCAGTATTTT.

The V and J genes are TRBV5-1 and TRBJ2-1; perhaps TRBD1 as D (5 bases). Trimming left V 4 bases short and J 6 bases short, with 14 bases between. The germline V gene encodes CDR1 SGHRS and CDR2 YFSETQ. This CDR3 region has 14 residues. CDR3 nucleotide sequence: TGCGCCAGCAGCCTGGACAACCCCTCCAATGAGCAGTTCTTC. Protein product: CASSLDNPSNEQFF.

The CDR3, as DNA: TGTGCCAGCAGTTACGTTGTCGGGGGGAACTCCTACGAGCAGTACTTC. The encoded protein is CASSYVVGGNSYEQYF. The rearrangement links TRBV6-5 to TRBJ2-7; 7 positions match TRBD2. Trimming took 2 bases from V and 0 from J; bases not matched to a gene: 7. CDR1 MNHEY and CDR2 SVGAGI come from the germline V gene. The CDR3 is 16 residues long.